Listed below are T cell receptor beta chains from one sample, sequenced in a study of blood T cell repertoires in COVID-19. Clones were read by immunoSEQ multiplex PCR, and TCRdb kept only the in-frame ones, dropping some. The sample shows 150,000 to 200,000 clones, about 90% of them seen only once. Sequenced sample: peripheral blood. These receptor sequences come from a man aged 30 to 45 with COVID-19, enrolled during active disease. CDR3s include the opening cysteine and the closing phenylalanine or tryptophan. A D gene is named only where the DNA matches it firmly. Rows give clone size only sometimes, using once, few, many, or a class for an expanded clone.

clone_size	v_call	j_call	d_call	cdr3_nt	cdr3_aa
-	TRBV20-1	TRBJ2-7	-	TGCAGTGCTAGAGGCAACCAGGAGCAGTACTTC	CSARGNQEQYF
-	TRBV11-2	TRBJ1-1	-	TGTGCCAGCAGCACCGAGGTAGGCGTAGGTGCTTTCTTT	CASSTEVGVGAFF
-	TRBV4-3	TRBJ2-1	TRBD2	TGCGCCAGCAGCCAAGGAATGGGACTAGCTGGTAATGAGCAGTTCTTC	CASSQGMGLAGNEQFF
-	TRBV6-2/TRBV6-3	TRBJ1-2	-	TGTGCCAGCAGTTACGAGGGAATAGGCTATGGCTACACCTTC	CASSYEGIGYGYTF
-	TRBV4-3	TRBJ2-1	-	TGCGCCAGCAGCCAAACCGGTAGGGGAAATGAGCAGTTCTTC	CASSQTGRGNEQFF
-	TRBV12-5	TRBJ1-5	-	TGTGCTAGTGGTTTGGGGGACTTCACGCGGCAGCCCCAGCATTTT	CASGLGDFTRQPQHF
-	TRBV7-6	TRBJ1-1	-	TGTGCCAGCAGCCTCGGACAGAGCACTGAAGCTTTCTTT	CASSLGQSTEAFF
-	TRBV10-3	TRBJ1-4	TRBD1	TGTGCCATCAGTGCCCGGCAGGGGGACACTGGTAATGAAAAACTGTTTTTT	CAISARQGDTGNEKLFF
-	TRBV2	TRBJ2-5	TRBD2	TGTGCCAGCAGTGGGGGACTAGCGGGAGAGACCCAGTACTTC	CASSGGLAGETQYF
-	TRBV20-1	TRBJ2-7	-	TGCAGTGCTAGTCCATGGGACACCTACGAGCAGTACTTC	CSASPWDTYEQYF
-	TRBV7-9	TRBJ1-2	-	TGTGCCAGCAGTTCGGACTTGGGGGGCTACACCTTC	CASSSDLGGYTF
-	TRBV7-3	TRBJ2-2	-	TGTGCCAGCAGCTTATTACATATTCAGAACACCGGGGAGCTGTTTTTT	CASSLLHIQNTGELFF
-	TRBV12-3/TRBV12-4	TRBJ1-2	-	TGTGCCAGCAGTTTAGGGGACAATTACGGCTACACCTTC	CASSLGDNYGYTF
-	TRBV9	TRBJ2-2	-	TGTGCCAGCGAGGCCCAGGACAAACCTCACGGGGAGCTGTTTTTT	CASEAQDKPHGELFF
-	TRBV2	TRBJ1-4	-	TGTGCCAGCAGGAATTACGACAGCGACAATGAAAAACTGTTTTTT	CASRNYDSDNEKLFF
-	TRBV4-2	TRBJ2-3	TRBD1	TGTGCCAGCAGCCAAGAAGGACAGGGTCATCCAGATACGCAGTATTTT	CASSQEGQGHPDTQYF
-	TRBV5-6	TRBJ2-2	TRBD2	TGTGCCAGCAGCTCCGAGGGATTAGTCGGACTAGCGGGAGGGGAGCTGTTTTTT	CASSSEGLVGLAGGELFF
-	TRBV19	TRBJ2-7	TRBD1	TGTGCCAGTAGTCCGCGGACAGGGGGCTTTCGTTACGAGCAGTACTTC	CASSPRTGGFRYEQYF
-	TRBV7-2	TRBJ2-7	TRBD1	TGTGCCAGCAGCTTACTGGGACAGGGGTTGTCCGAGCAGTACTTC	CASSLLGQGLSEQYF
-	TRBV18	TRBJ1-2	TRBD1	TGTGCCAGCTCACAACAGGGGACGAAGAACTATGGCTACACCTTC	CASSQQGTKNYGYTF
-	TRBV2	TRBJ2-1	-	TGTGCCAGCCAACGGGGGTACAATGAGCAGTTCTTC	CASQRGYNEQFF
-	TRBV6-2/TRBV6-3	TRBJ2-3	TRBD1	TGTGCCAGCAGTTACGGGACAGGGACCACAGATACGCAGTATTTT	CASSYGTGTTDTQYF
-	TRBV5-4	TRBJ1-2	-	TGTGCCAGCAGCCTGGTAGAGGGTTATGGCTACACCTTC	CASSLVEGYGYTF
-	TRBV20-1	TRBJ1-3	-	TGCAGTGCTAGACCGGGAAACACCATATATTTT	CSARPGNTIYF
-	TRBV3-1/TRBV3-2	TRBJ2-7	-	TGTGCCAGCAGCCACCCGGGGGAGGCCTACGAGCAGTACTTC	CASSHPGEAYEQYF
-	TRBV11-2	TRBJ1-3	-	TGTGCCAGCAGCTTCCTCTTACATGAGGCAGGAAACACCATATATTTT	CASSFLLHEAGNTIYF
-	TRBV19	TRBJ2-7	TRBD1	TGTGCCAGTAGTATAATGGGACAGGGTTCCTACGAGCAGTACTTC	CASSIMGQGSYEQYF
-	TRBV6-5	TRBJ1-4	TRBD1	TGTGCCAGCAGTTCGGGACAGGCTAATGAAAAACTGTTTTTT	CASSSGQANEKLFF
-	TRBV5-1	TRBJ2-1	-	TGCGCCAGCAGCCCCCGGACGGGTGCAGGGTACAATGAGCAGTTCTTC	CASSPRTGAGYNEQFF
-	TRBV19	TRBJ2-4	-	TGTGCCAGTAGCTTGGACGGACTAGCCAAAAACATTCAGTACTTC	CASSLDGLAKNIQYF
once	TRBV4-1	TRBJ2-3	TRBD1	TGCGCCAGCAGCCAGGACAGGGGGCTGGCAGATACGCAGTATTTT	CASSQDRGLADTQYF
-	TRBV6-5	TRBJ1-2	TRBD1	TGTGCCAGCAGTTACGCAAAAACAGGGGGCGATGGCTACACCTTC	CASSYAKTGGDGYTF
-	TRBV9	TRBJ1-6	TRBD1	TGTGCCAGCAGCGTCTTACAGGGGGACTCACCCCTCCACTTT	CASSVLQGDSPLHF
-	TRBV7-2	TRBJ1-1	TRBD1	TGTGCCAGCAGCTCCCGACAGGGGCGCGCGACTGAAGCTTTCTTT	CASSSRQGRATEAFF
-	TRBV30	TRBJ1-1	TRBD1	TGTGCCTGGGGCCACCTGGACAGGGGAATCGCTGAAGCTTTCTTT	CAWGHLDRGIAEAFF
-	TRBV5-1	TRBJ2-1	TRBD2	TGCGCCAGCAGGGAGACTAGCGGTGCAAAGTTCTTC	CASRETSGAKFF
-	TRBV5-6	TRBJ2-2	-	TGTGCCAGCAGCTTGGGCGGCGGATCGAACACCGGGGAGCTGTTTTTT	CASSLGGGSNTGELFF
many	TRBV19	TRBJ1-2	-	TGTGCCAGTAGTCCGGCGAGGCACCTTACATTC	CASSPARHLTF
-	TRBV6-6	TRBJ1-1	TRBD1	TGTGCCAGCAGCGATGTACGGACAGGGGGGACGATCTTT	CASSDVRTGGTIF
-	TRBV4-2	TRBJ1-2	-	TGTGCCAGCAGCCAAGAACCGGACAGTGGCTACACCTTC	CASSQEPDSGYTF
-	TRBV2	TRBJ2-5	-	TGTGCCAGCAAAGCTAGGCTCCAAGAGACCCAGTACTTC	CASKARLQETQYF
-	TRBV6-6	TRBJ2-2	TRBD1	TGTGCCAGCAGTCGACTCTACAGGGGGAGGAACACCGGGGAGCTGTTTTTT	CASSRLYRGRNTGELFF
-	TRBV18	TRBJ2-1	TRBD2	TGTGCCAGCTCACCGGGTCCTAGCGGGGGGGATGAGCAGTTCTTC	CASSPGPSGGDEQFF
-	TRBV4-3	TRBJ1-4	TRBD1	TGCGCCAGCAGCCCGAGGGGACAGGCGACTAATGAAAAACTGTTTTTT	CASSPRGQATNEKLFF
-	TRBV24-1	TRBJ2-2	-	TGTGCCACCAGTGATGCTTACCGGGGCACCGGGGAGCTGTTTTTT	CATSDAYRGTGELFF
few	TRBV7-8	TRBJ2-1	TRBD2	TGTGCCAGCAGCACCTTAGCGGGCCTTCTCTACAATGAGCAGTTCTTC	CASSTLAGLLYNEQFF
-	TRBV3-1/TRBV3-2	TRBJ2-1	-	TGTGCCAGCAGCCAAGGCCTAGCCTACAATGAGCAGTTCTTC	CASSQGLAYNEQFF